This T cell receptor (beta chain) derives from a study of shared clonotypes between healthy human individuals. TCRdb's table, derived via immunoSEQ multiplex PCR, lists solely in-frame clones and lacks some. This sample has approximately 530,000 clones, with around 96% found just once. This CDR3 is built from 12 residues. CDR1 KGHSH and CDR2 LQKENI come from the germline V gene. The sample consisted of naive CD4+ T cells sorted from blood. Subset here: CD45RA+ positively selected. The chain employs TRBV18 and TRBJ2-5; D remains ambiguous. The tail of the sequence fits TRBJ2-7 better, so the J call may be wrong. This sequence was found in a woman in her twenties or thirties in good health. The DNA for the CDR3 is TGTGCCAGCTCACCGATCAGTGGCGAGCAGTACTTC. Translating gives CASSPISGEQYF.